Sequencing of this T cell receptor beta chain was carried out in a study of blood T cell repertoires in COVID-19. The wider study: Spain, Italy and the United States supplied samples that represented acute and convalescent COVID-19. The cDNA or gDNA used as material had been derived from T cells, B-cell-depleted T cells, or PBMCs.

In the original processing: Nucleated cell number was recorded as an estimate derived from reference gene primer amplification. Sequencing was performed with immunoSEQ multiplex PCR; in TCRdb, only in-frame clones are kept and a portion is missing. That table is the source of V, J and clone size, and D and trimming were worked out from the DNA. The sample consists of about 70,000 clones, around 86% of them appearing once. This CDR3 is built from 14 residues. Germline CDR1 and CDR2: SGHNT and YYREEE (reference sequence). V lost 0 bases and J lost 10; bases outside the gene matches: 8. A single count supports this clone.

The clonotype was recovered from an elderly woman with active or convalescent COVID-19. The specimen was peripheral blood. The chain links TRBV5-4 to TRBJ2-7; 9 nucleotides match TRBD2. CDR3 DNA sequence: TGTGCCAGCAGCTTGGATAGGCTAGCGGGGACACAGTACTTC. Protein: CASSLDRLAGTQYF.